This T cell receptor (beta chain) was sequenced in a study of radiation and T cells in renal cell carcinoma. Whole-study findings and limits: In blood, top tumor clones expanded by 2 weeks, shrinking by 4. No pretreatment tumor biopsies were available for baseline clonotypes.

Germline CDR1 and CDR2: DFQATT and SNEGSKA (reference sequence). V was clipped by 1 base and J by 6 bases, with 5 bases between them. The CDR3 is 11 residues long. The time point denotes: baseline pretreatment blood. Noted treatment: 15 Gy SBRT to primary tumor, nephrectomy 4 weeks later. After SBRT, blood was collected at 2 and 4 weeks, plus baseline. With respect to this clone: Its specificity is not known.

The repertoire was sequenced with immunoSEQ multiplex PCR; TCRdb's copy has only in-frame clones and lacks some. The table lists 70,000 to 95,000 clones, 65% to 85% of them singletons. Sequencing was performed on blood, taken from a patient whose treatment included radiotherapy and nephrectomy. This clonotype originated in a man aged 60 to 69 with renal cell carcinoma. The chain carries TRBV20-1 and TRBJ2-3; no clear D. Here the CDR3 DNA reads TGCAGTGCTAGAGGGCCGGATACGCAGTATTTT. It encodes CSARGPDTQYF.